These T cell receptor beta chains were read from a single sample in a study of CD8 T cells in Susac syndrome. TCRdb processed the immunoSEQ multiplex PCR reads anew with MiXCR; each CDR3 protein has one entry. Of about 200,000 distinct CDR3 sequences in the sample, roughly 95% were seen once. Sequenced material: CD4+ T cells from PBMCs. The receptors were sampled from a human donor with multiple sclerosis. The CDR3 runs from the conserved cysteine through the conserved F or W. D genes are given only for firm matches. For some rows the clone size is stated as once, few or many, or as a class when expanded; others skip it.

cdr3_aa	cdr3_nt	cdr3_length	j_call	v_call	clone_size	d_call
CSARRKGEKLFF	TGCAGTGCTAGGAGGAAAGGGGAAAAACTGTTTTTT	12	TRBJ1-4	TRBV20-1	.	.
CASRRAGLYEQYF	TGTGCCAGCAGGAGAGCGGGTTTATACGAGCAGTACTTC	13	TRBJ2-7	TRBV6-5	.	.
CASSVGSAGELFF	TGTGCCAGCAGCGTAGGTTCAGCCGGGGAGCTGTTTTTT	13	TRBJ2-2	TRBV9	.	.
CASSQDTGQIYNEQFF	TGTGCCAGCAGCCAAGATACGGGACAGATCTACAATGAGCAGTTCTTC	16	TRBJ2-1	TRBV14	.	TRBD1
CSAEDSTYEQYF	TGCAGTGCTGAAGACAGTACCTACGAGCAGTACTTC	12	TRBJ2-7	TRBV20-1	.	.
CASSLSSSSRNTEAFF	TGCGCCAGCAGCTTGAGCTCATCAAGCCGGAACACTGAAGCTTTCTTT	16	TRBJ1-1	TRBV5-1	.	.
CSVEVGQGRGTQYF	TGCAGCGTTGAAGTGGGACAGGGCCGTGGAACCCAGTACTTC	14	TRBJ2-5	TRBV29-1	.	TRBD1
CAWSGGAEQYF	TGTGCCTGGAGTGGGGGAGCCGAGCAGTACTTC	11	TRBJ2-7	TRBV30	.	.
CASIPGQGAGTEAFF	TGTGCCAGCATCCCGGGACAGGGGGCGGGCACTGAAGCTTTCTTT	15	TRBJ1-1	TRBV3-1	.	TRBD1
CASRPGRHYEQYF	TGTGCCAGCAGGCCGGGACGGCACTACGAGCAGTACTTC	13	TRBJ2-7	TRBV12-3/TRBV12-4	.	.
CAWSTPYGYTF	TGTGCCTGGAGTACTCCTTATGGCTACACCTTC	11	TRBJ1-2	TRBV30	.	.
CSVGGPQDRGETQYF	TGCAGCGTTGGGGGGCCCCAAGATCGCGGGGAGACCCAGTACTTC	15	TRBJ2-5	TRBV29-1	once	.
CATSSAYDEQFF	TGTGCCACCAGTTCTGCCTACGATGAGCAGTTCTTC	12	TRBJ2-1	TRBV24-1	.	.
CAWGSALGLAAFF	TGTGCCTGGGGGTCCGCGTTGGGCCTAGCGGCTTTCTTT	13	TRBJ1-1	TRBV30	.	.
CSATWAGGQYF	TGCAGTGCTACCTGGGCCGGGGGGCAGTATTTT	11	TRBJ2-3	TRBV20-1	.	.
CASSFTGGRRTEAFF	TGTGCCAGCAGTTTTACAGGGGGCCGAAGGACTGAAGCTTTCTTT	15	TRBJ1-1	TRBV27	.	TRBD1
CASSSGTQYF	TGTGCCAGCTCATCAGGTACGCAGTATTTT	10	TRBJ2-3	TRBV18	few	.
CSASGDRSYTEAFF	TGCAGTGCTAGCGGGGACAGAAGTTACACTGAAGCTTTCTTT	14	TRBJ1-1	TRBV20-1	.	TRBD1
CASSLSGTVSSYNEQFF	TGCGCCAGCAGCCTTTCAGGGACGGTAAGCTCCTACAATGAGCAGTTCTTC	17	TRBJ2-1	TRBV5-1	.	.
CSAPLRERNTGELFF	TGCAGTGCCCCGTTGCGGGAGAGGAACACCGGGGAGCTGTTTTTT	15	TRBJ2-2	TRBV20-1	.	TRBD2
CASSPLNPYNEQFF	TGTGCCAGCAGCCCTCTTAACCCCTACAATGAGCAGTTCTTC	14	TRBJ2-1	TRBV11-2	.	.
CASSQEEIGSGYTF	TGTGCCAGCAGCCAAGAAGAAATAGGGAGCGGCTACACCTTC	14	TRBJ1-2	TRBV4-2	.	.
CASSRTGKGTEAFF	TGTGCCAGCAGCCGAACAGGGAAGGGGACTGAAGCTTTCTTT	14	TRBJ1-1	TRBV3-1	.	.